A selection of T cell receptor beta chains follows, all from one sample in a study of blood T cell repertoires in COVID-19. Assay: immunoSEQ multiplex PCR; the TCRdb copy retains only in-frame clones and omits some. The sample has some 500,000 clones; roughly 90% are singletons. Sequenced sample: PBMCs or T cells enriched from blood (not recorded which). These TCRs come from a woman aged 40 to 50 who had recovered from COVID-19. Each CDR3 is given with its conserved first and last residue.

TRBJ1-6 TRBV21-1 CASSKAGTGGAGGSPLHF
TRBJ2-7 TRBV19 CASSIALAGGEQYF
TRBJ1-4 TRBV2 CASSRVGQAAANEKLFF
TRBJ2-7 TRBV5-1 CASSPGTNSYEQYF
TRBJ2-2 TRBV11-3 CASRQGLAGTPGELFF
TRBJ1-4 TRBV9 CASSVQGALSEKLFF
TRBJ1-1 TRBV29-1 CSVAGQGSGNTEAFF
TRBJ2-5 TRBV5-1 CASSLSSGQETQYF
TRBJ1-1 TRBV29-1 CSVDRGRTEAFF
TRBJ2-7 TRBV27 CASSQGLAYYEQYF
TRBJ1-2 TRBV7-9 CASSSRGTGTYGYTF
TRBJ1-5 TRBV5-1 CASSLEPGQPRVVSNQPQHF
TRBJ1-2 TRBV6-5 CASSYTKSNYGYTF
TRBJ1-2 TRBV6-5 CASSYEGARGYTF
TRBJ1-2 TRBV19 CASSKPRDRGSQLYGYTF
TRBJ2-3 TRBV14 CASTAGPDTQYF
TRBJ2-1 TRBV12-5 CASGLWTGYGNEQFF
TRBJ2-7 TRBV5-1 CASSGHAGQGGNEQYF
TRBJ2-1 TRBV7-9 CASSLFLAGYNEQFF
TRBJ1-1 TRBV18 CASSSTGANLDTEAFF
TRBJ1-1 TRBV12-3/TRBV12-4 CASSDGYNTEAFF
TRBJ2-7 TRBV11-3 CASSAGQGLFYEQYF
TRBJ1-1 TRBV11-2 CASSAWDRNTEAFF
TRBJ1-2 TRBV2 CASRTEGAAGYTF
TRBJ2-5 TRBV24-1 CATSDFRVETQYF
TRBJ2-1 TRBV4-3 CASSPGRGPYNEQFF
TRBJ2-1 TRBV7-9 CASSLGGQNEQFF
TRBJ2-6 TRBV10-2 CASNPQTVLSGANVLTF
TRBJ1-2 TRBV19 CASSQTGGADGGYTF
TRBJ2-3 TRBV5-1 CASSLEAPNDKNTQYF
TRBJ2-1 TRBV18 CASSPPAGGPRAEQFF
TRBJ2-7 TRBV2 CASSEQTNEQYF
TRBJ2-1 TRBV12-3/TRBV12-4 CAVLSTSFHEQFF
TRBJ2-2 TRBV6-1 CASSDRGSGRAYTGELFF
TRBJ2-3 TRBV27 CATRDILTDTQYF
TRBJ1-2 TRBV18 CASSPRTGEYGYTF
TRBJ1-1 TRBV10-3 CAISDRLGGGTEAFF
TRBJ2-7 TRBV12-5 CASAVSGSAYEQYF
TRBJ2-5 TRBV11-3 CASSLEGAETQYF
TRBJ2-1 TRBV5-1 CASSRGGDLYNEQFF
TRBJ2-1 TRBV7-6 CASSLWRNEQFF
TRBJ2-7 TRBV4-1 CASSRSGMSSDEQYF
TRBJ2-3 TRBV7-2 CASSPQVTDTQYF
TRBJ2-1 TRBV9 CASSVVGGFYNEQFF
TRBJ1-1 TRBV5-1 CASSVQQGRAEAFF
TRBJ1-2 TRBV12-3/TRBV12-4 CASSFNAGRGYTF
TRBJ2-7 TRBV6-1 CASSEGTSGSYEQYF